This is a list of T cell receptor beta chains from one sample in a study of CD8+CD57+ T cells in acquired aplastic anemia. TCRdb reprocessed the reads with MiXCR, giving one entry per CDR3 protein. The sample lists 400,000 to 500,000 distinct CDR3 sequences, 65% to 75% occurring once. The sample consisted of sorted CD4+, CD8+, or CD8+CD57+ T cells (not recorded which) from PBMCs. The source of these receptors is a human donor in good health, serving as a control. The CDR3 runs from the conserved cysteine through the conserved F or W. A D gene is named only where the DNA matches it firmly. The size of a clone is reported for some rows only, either as once, few or many, or as a class for expanded clones.

v_call	d_call	clone_size	j_call	cdr3_aa	cdr3_nt
TRBV7-9	-	-	TRBJ2-5	CASSFPGLDAQTQYF	TGTGCCAGCAGCTTCCCGGGACTGGATGCGCAGACCCAGTACTTC
TRBV2	TRBD1	few	TRBJ1-2	CASSHRGIYGYTF	TGTGCCAGCAGCCACAGGGGAATCTATGGCTACACCTTC
TRBV13	TRBD1	-	TRBJ1-3	CASSKTGGNSGNTIYF	TGTGCCAGCAGCAAAACAGGGGGTAACTCTGGAAACACCATATATTTT
TRBV20-1	TRBD2	-	TRBJ2-2	CSAKGLAGDSEQLFF	TGCAGTGCCAAAGGACTAGCCGGGGACTCTGAGCAGTTGTTTTTT
TRBV7-2	TRBD2	-	TRBJ2-2	CASSREGRGTYDQFF	TGTGCCAGCAGCCGGGAGGGTCGTGGCACGTATGACCAGTTTTTT
TRBV7-2	-	-	TRBJ1-2	CASSLAPRDLNTGYTF	TGTGCCAGCAGCTTAGCCCCAAGGGACTTAAACACCGGGTACACCTTC
TRBV5-6	-	-	TRBJ1-1	CASSLGGRETEAFF	TGTGCCAGCAGCTTGGGTGGACGGGAGACTGAAGCTTTCTTT
TRBV7-8	-	-	TRBJ2-3	CASTGEGHQPQYF	TGTGCCAGCACCGGAGAGGGACACCAGCCCCAGTATTTT
TRBV6-5	TRBD1	-	TRBJ1-5	CASSQTGVRNQPQHF	TGTGCCAGCAGCCAGACAGGGGTCCGCAATCAGCCCCAGCATTTT
TRBV20-1	-	once	TRBJ2-7	CSARVSGLEGNEQYF	TGCAGTGCTAGAGTGTCTGGGTTGGAGGGCAACGAGCAGTACTTC
TRBV20-1	-	once	TRBJ2-7	CSATRSGLSSYEQYF	TGCAGTGCTACTCGATCGGGGTTGAGCTCCTACGAGCAGTACTTC
TRBV7-9	-	few	TRBJ1-5	CASSLQGLGQPQHF	TGTGCCAGCAGCTTACAGGGGTTGGGTCAGCCCCAGCATTTT
TRBV10-3	-	-	TRBJ1-1	CATSESDTNAFF	TGTGCCACCAGTGAGTCCGACACTAACGCTTTCTTT
TRBV5-8	-	-	TRBJ1-5	CASQRGGRDQPQHF	TGTGCCAGCCAGCGTGGGGGGCGGGATCAGCCCCAGCATTTT
TRBV2	-	-	TRBJ1-4	CASTFEADTQYFCF	TGTGCCAGCACATTTGAGGCAGACACGCAGTATTTTTGCTTT
TRBV9	-	once	TRBJ2-2	CASSVLVQGKMIF	TGTGCCAGCAGTGTACTTGTTCAGGGGAAGATGATTTTT
TRBV7-9	-	-	TRBJ2-5	CASSFRPRGRQETQYF	TGTGCCAGCAGCTTTAGGCCCCGAGGCAGGCAAGAGACCCAGTACTTC
TRBV19	-	few	TRBJ1-1	CASTPGDTGAGNTEAFF	TGTGCCAGTACCCCTGGGGATACGGGGGCTGGAAACACTGAAGCTTTCTTT
TRBV12-3/TRBV12-4	-	-	TRBJ1-1	CASSLLQDTEAFF	TGTGCCAGCAGTTTATTACAGGACACTGAAGCTTTCTTT
TRBV5-1	TRBD1	-	TRBJ2-2	CASSRGQNTGELSW	TGCGCCAGCAGCAGGGGACAGAACACCGGGGAGCTGTCTTGG
TRBV25-1	-	-	TRBJ1-1	CASTKTGVFGVTEAFF	TGTGCCAGCACCAAAACAGGCGTATTTGGCGTCACTGAAGCTTTCTTT
TRBV4-3	-	-	TRBJ1-4	CASSHRAATNEKLFF	TGCGCCAGCAGCCACCGTGCCGCAACTAATGAAAAACTGTTTTTT
TRBV5-6	-	once	TRBJ2-1	CASSLIGFDEQFF	TGTGCCAGCAGCTTAATAGGGTTCGATGAGCAGTTCTTC
TRBV9	-	-	TRBJ2-2	CASSARVGMAGELFF	TGTGCCAGCAGCGCGCGGGTGGGGATGGCCGGGGAGCTGTTTTTT
TRBV12-5	TRBD1	many	TRBJ1-1	CASSTGFTEAFF	TGTGCTAGTTCGACAGGGTTCACTGAAGCTTTCTTT
TRBV11-3	-	-	TRBJ1-1	CASSQADMTGMNTEAFF	TGTGCCAGCAGTCAGGCGGACATGACAGGAATGAACACTGAAGCTTTCTTT
TRBV25-1	TRBD2	-	TRBJ2-7	CASSERGTNATYEHYF	TGTGCCAGCAGTGAAAGAGGGACTAACGCGACCTACGAGCATTACTTC
TRBV6-5	-	many	TRBJ1-6	CASSDRAGESPLHF	TGTGCCAGCAGTGATAGAGCAGGGGAGTCACCCCTCCACTTT
TRBV6-2/TRBV6-3	-	-	TRBJ1-2	CASSYLGQEQGNHGYTF	TGTGCCAGCAGTTACCTTGGCCAGGAGCAGGGGAACCATGGCTACACCTTC
TRBV29-1	-	-	TRBJ1-1	CSVEDRKGPMSTEAFF	TGCAGCGTTGAAGATCGGAAGGGCCCTATGAGCACTGAAGCTTTCTTT
TRBV15	-	-	TRBJ1-3	CASSPAINSGNTIYF	TGTGCCAGCAGTCCAGCCATCAACTCTGGAAACACCATATATTTT
TRBV7-3	-	-	TRBJ2-2	CASSSTRTQETHCELFF	TGTGCCAGCAGCTCGACGAGGACCCAAGAGACCCACTGCGAGCTGTTTTTT
TRBV5-1	-	-	TRBJ1-2	CASSLEPYQDGYTF	TGCGCCAGCAGCTTGGAACCTTACCAGGATGGCTACACCTTC
TRBV19	TRBD1	many	TRBJ1-5	CASSLNRGGDQPQHF	TGTGCCAGTAGTCTTAACAGGGGCGGGGATCAGCCCCAGCATTTT
TRBV7-8	-	-	TRBJ1-5	CASSQEGLAGLRDHF	TGTGCCAGCAGCCAAGAAGGACTAGCGGGATTACGAGATCATTTT
TRBV12-3/TRBV12-4	-	-	TRBJ2-7	CASIGGRGIGYEQYF	TGTGCCAGCATCGGGGGTAGAGGGATCGGCTACGAGCAGTACTTC
TRBV6-5	TRBD2	many	TRBJ2-5	CASSQLAYGTQYF	TGTGCCAGCAGCCAACTAGCGTATGGGACCCAGTACTTC
TRBV20-1	-	-	TRBJ1-2	CSARGDYGFTF	TGCAGCGCTAGGGGGGACTATGGCTTTACCTTC
TRBV19	TRBD1	many	TRBJ2-5	CASSRTGGEEETQYF	TGTGCCAGTAGTAGGACAGGGGGCGAAGAGGAGACCCAGTACTTC
TRBV11-3	TRBD2	-	TRBJ2-3	CASSSGLVSDTQYF	TGTGCCAGCAGCTCGGGACTAGTCTCGGATACGCAGTATTTT
TRBV7-2	TRBD1	-	TRBJ2-7	CASSLRGTDEQYF	TGTGCCAGCAGCTTGAGGGGGACAGACGAGCAGTACTTC
TRBV19	-	-	TRBJ1-1	CASSVSWTEAFF	TGTGCCAGTAGTGTATCGTGGACTGAAGCTTTCTTT
TRBV5-4	TRBD1	many	TRBJ2-3	CASSLEPGQGISTQYF	TGTGCCAGCAGCCTCGAGCCCGGACAGGGGATTAGTACGCAGTATTTT
TRBV29-1	-	once	TRBJ2-1	CSARPDSPYNEQFF	TGCAGTGCTAGACCGGACAGCCCCTACAATGAGCAGTTCTTC
TRBV7-2	-	-	TRBJ1-2	CASSLDRKYGYTF	TGTGCCAGCAGCTTGGACCGAAAGTATGGCTACACCTTC
TRBV7-9	-	-	TRBJ2-7	CASTFRDEQYF	TGTGCCAGCACCTTTCGTGACGAGCAGTACTTC
TRBV12-3/TRBV12-4	-	once	TRBJ1-6	CASSRDLNSPLHF	TGTGCCAGCAGTCGGGACCTAAATTCACCCCTCCACTTT
TRBV7-9	-	many	TRBJ1-1	CASSHRGANTEAFF	TGTGCCAGCAGCCACCGGGGGGCCAACACTGAAGCTTTCTTT
TRBV7-3	-	-	TRBJ2-7	CAPAAGAGYGEQYF	TGTGCCCCCGCGGCGGGGGCAGGGTATGGCGAGCAGTACTTC
TRBV7-6	TRBD2	-	TRBJ2-1	CASSLDGSLAGLILYNEQFF	TGTGCCAGCAGCTTAGATGGGTCACTAGCGGGGCTCATACTCTACAATGAGCAGTTCTTC
TRBV2	TRBD1	many	TRBJ2-7	CASSGGTGSAYEQYF	TGTGCCAGCAGTGGGGGGACAGGGTCGGCCTACGAGCAGTACTTC
TRBV12-3/TRBV12-4	-	-	TRBJ1-2	CASSQSKTPYGYTF	TGTGCCAGCAGCCAGTCGAAGACCCCATATGGCTACACCTTC
TRBV7-9	-	few	TRBJ1-3	CASSLDGTGNTIYF	TGTGCCAGCAGCTTAGACGGAACCGGGAACACCATATATTTT
TRBV5-1	-	-	TRBJ1-6	CASRRADGYNSPLHF	TGTGCCAGCCGAAGGGCGGACGGATATAATTCACCCCTCCACTTT
TRBV4-2	TRBD1	many	TRBJ2-7	CASSQHLDRESYEQYF	TGTGCCAGCAGCCAGCATTTGGACAGGGAGTCCTACGAGCAGTACTTC
TRBV6-1	-	-	TRBJ1-2	CASSDWASGYTF	TGTGCCAGCAGTGACTGGGCATCTGGCTACACCTTC
TRBV7-3	-	-	TRBJ1-6	CASRGRYNGPLHF	TGTGCCAGCAGGGGTAGATATAATGGACCCCTCCACTTT
TRBV15	-	-	TRBJ2-7	CATSSDLPGYEQYF	TGTGCCACTAGCAGCGATCTTCCGGGCTACGAGCAGTACTTC
TRBV7-2	-	-	TRBJ2-6	CASSLASTGCDTIVLTF	TGTGCCAGCAGTTTAGCGTCGACCGGTTGCGACACCATCGTCCTGACTTTC